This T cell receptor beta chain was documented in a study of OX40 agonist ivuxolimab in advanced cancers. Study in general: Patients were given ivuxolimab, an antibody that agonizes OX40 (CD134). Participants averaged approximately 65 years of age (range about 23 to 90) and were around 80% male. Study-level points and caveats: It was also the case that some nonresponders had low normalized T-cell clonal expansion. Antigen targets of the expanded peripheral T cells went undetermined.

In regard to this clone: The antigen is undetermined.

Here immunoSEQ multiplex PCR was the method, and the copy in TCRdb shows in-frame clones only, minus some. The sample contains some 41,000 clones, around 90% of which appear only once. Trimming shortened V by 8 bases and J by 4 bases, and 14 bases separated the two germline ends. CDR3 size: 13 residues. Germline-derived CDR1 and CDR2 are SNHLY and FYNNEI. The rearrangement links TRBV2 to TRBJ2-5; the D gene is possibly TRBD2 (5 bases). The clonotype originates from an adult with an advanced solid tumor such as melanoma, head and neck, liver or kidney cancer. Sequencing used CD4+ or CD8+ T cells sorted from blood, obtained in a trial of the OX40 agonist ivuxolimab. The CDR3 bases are TGTGCCAGCGGGGAGAGGACCCTAGAGACCCAGTACTTC. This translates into CASGERTLETQYF. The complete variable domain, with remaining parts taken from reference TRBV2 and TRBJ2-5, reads EPEVTQTPSHQVTQMGQEVILRCVPISNHLYFYWYRQILGQKVEFLVSFYNNEISEKSEIFDDQFSVERPDGSNFTLKIRSTKLEDSAMYFCASGERTLETQYFGPGTRLLVL.